This record covers a single T cell receptor (beta chain). Its target is not known. The record originates from a study of cytomegalovirus exposure and HLA in healthy donors. A multiplex PCR was run with 60 Vbeta primers and 13 Jbeta primers. In the study's own analysis: Counted up in a later analysis, unique TCR beta chains came to 65 million to 80 million, with 9.5 million to 13 million shared. Produced via immunoSEQ multiplex PCR; TCRdb's table is partial and in-frame only. The V and J calls and clone size come from that table; D and trimming were worked out from the DNA. The sample consists of about 180,000 clones, around 75% of them appearing once. Germline CDR1 and CDR2: KGHSH and LQKENI. V lost 3 bases, J lost 6 bases, and 3 bases stayed unmatched. CDR3 size: 14 residues. General observations from the study: Earlier analysis looked at TCR beta V segments, and most were productive about 87% or about 30% of the time. When the data were analyzed later, several of the most significant clusters appeared to be linked to common viral pathogens. Associated with HLA alleles at 0.05 false discovery rate in a later analysis were 16,951 TCR beta sequences.

The receptor was isolated from a male donor in good health and CMV-seronegative. The sample comprised PBMCs. The V gene is TRBV18, the J gene TRBJ1-3; TRBD1 matches at 9 bases. CDR3: CASSPTGGENTIYF. CDR3 in DNA: TGTGCCAGCTCACCGACAGGGGGTGAAAACACCATATATTTT.